Presented here are 32 T cell receptor beta chains from one specimen sequenced in a study of blood T cells in healthy people across ages. For the second PCR, which ran for about 6 to 11 cycles, a sample-barcoded 5' primer and a J-beta primer mix were used. MiXCR, applied by TCRdb to the 5' RACE reads, yields one record per CDR3 protein. The table records 540,000 or so distinct CDR3 sequences, around 48% of them present only once. The sample taken for sequencing was blood. These receptor sequences come from an elderly man in good health.

J is TRBJ1-1 and V is TRBV7-3; weak D call: TRBD1 (6 bases). CDR3 length: 15 amino acids. The V end lost 2 bases, the J end lost 4 bases, and 14 bases lay between the germline ends. Germline V CDR1 and CDR2: SGHTA, FQGTGA. The CDR3 coding sequence is TGTGCCAGCAGCTTATACGGGGGGCCGCGCACTGAAGCTTTCTTT. Protein sequence: CASSLYGGPRTEAFF.

This clonotype appeared many times. The CDR3 spells CASTWTRDTEAFF. CDR3 coding DNA: TGTGCCAGCACATGGACAAGAGACACTGAAGCTTTCTTT. The chain carries TRBV6-5 and TRBJ1-1; D possibly corresponds to TRBD1 (5 bases). This CDR3 is 13 amino acids long. Trimming stripped 7 bases from V and 3 bases from J, with 12 bases between. Germline V CDR1 and CDR2: MNHEY, SVGAGI.

The chain couples TRBV7-3 to TRBJ2-3, with 11 bases lining up with TRBD2. CDR3 length: 15 residues. The ends lost 10 bases at V and 4 bases at J; junction bases unmatched: 10. Germline-derived CDR1 and CDR2 are SGHTA and FQGTGA. CDR3 nucleotides: TGTGCCACCGCACCTAGCGGGGGGACCCCAGATACGCAGTATTTT. Translated, it gives CATAPSGGTPDTQYF.

The chain recombines TRBV29-1 with TRBJ2-5; TRBD2 matches at 7 bases. The CDR3 loop spans 14 amino acids. Germline V lookup: CDR1 SQVTM, CDR2 ANQGSEA. Trimming cost V 3 bases and J 11 bases; bases outside gene matches: 15. CDR3 coding DNA: TGCAGCGTTGATCTCGGGGGGACCCTAGTTGAGCAGTACTTC. It specifies CSVDLGGTLVEQYF. The full variable domain, in which reference TRBV29-1 and TRBJ2-5 provide the parts outside the CDR3, is SAVISQKPSRDICQRGTSLTIQCQVDSQVTMMFWYRQQPGQSLTLIATANQGSEATYESGFVIDKFPISRPNLTFSTLTVSNMSPEDSSIYLCSVDLGGTLVEQYFGPGTRLLVL.

The rearrangement links TRBV29-1 to TRBJ2-1; D may match TRBD1 or TRBD2 (6 bases each). CDR1 and CDR2 from the germline V gene are SQVTM and ANQGSEA. This CDR3 is 14 amino acids long. Trimming stripped 7 bases from V and 8 bases from J, with 21 bases between. The CDR3 region has the DNA TGCAGCGCCGACCAGGGGAGGTCTCCCGATGAGCAGTTCTTC. The encoded protein is CSADQGRSPDEQFF.

This clonotype occurred once. The chain couples TRBV11-2 to TRBJ2-1; D might be TRBD2 (6 bases). CDR1 and CDR2 (germline): SGHAT, FQNNGV. V shed 5 bases and J shed 2 bases, with 16 bases lying between them. The CDR3 runs to 16 residues. The DNA for the CDR3 is TGTGCCAGCAGCATCCTCGCGGGACTTACCTACAATGAGCAGTTCTTC. Translating gives CASSILAGLTYNEQFF.

A few counts support this clonotype. The chain links TRBV3-1 to TRBJ2-3, with no clear D. CDR1 and CDR2 (germline): LGHDT, YNNKEL (reference sequence). This CDR3 is 15 amino acids long. Trimming pared 0 bases from V and 3 bases from J, leaving 10 bases between. The CDR3 DNA sequence: TGTGCCAGCAGCCAAGACAGGTCTGGTACAGATACGCAGTATTTT. This sequence encodes CASSQDRSGTDTQYF.

This clonotype was recorded a few times. V is TRBV20-1 and J is TRBJ1-2; tentatively, D is TRBD1 (5 bases). The V gene lost 0 bases and the J gene lost 6 bases, with 11 bases spanning the gap. Germline-derived CDR1 and CDR2 are DFQATT and SNEGSKA (reference sequence). The CDR3 runs to 13 residues. This chain's CDR3 is CSARDQGIHGYTF. DNA for the CDR3: TGCAGTGCTAGAGATCAGGGAATTCATGGCTACACCTTC.

The chain uses TRBV25-1 and TRBJ2-3, with D hard to call. Germline-derived CDR1 and CDR2 are MGHDK and SYGVNS. The V gene lost 1 base and the J gene lost 4 bases, with 6 bases spanning the gap. The CDR3 totals 13 residues. The CDR3 sequence: CASSESGADTQYF. In DNA form, the CDR3 reads TGTGCCAGCAGTGAATCTGGGGCAGATACGCAGTATTTT. The full variable domain, with the rest looked up from reference TRBV25-1 and TRBJ2-3, is EADIYQTPRYLVIGTGKKITLECSQTMGHDKMYWYQQDPGMELHLIHYSYGVNSTEKGDLSSESTVSRIRTEHFPLTLESARPSHTSQYLCASSESGADTQYFGPGTRLTVL.

In its sample, this clonotype was seen many times. The chain recombines TRBV7-9 with TRBJ2-1; D possibly corresponds to TRBD2 (5 bases). The CDR3 loop spans 12 amino acids. Trimming removed 1 base at V and 9 bases at J, with 7 bases between. Germline-derived CDR1 and CDR2 are SEHNR and FQNEAQ (reference sequence). CDR3 sequence: CASSLGGSEQFF. CDR3 coding DNA: TGTGCCAGCAGCTTAGGTGGGAGTGAGCAGTTCTTC. Based on the CDR3 plus reference TRBV7-9 and TRBJ2-1, the full variable domain is DTGVSQNPRHKITKRGQNVTFRCDPISEHNRLYWYRQTLGQGPEFLTYFQNEAQLEKSRLLSDRFSAERPKGSFSTLEIQRTEQGDSAMYLCASSLGGSEQFFGPGTRLTVL.

The chain has TRBV5-1 and TRBJ2-1, with TRBD1 identical over 7 bases. The tail of the sequence fits TRBJ2-7 better, so the J call may be wrong. Per germline, CDR1 SGHRS and CDR2 YFSETQ. The CDR3 consists of 16 residues. For the CDR3, the DNA is TGCGCCAGCAGCAGGACAGGTGCTGATGTCTACAATGAGCAGTACTTC. Amino acids: CASSRTGADVYNEQYF.

The chain employs TRBV7-9 and TRBJ2-1; a possible D gene is TRBD2 (7 bases). Trimming left V 5 bases short and J 6 bases short, with 17 bases between. Looked up from germline, CDR1 is SEHNR and CDR2 is FQNEAQ (reference sequence). This CDR3 contains 15 residues. The CDR3 sequence: CASSGAGAAINEQFF. The CDR3 DNA sequence: TGTGCCAGCAGCGGCGCGGGGGCCGCTATCAATGAGCAGTTCTTC.

This clonotype was seen a few times. The chain is built from TRBV7-9 and TRBJ2-7, with no clear D. CDR1 SEHNR and CDR2 FQNEAQ come from the germline V gene (reference sequence). The CDR3 spans 14 residues. The V end was cut by 2 bases, the J end by 0 bases, with 8 bases between. The CDR3 here is CASSLRPDSYEQYF. The CDR3 nucleotides read TGTGCCAGCAGCTTAAGGCCAGACTCCTACGAGCAGTACTTC.

This clonotype was recorded a few times. CDR3 sequence reads: CASSRWSGLRGEQFF. The CDR3 DNA sequence: TGTGCCAGCAGCAGATGGTCGGGACTACGGGGTGAGCAGTTCTTC. The V and J genes are TRBV7-2 and TRBJ2-1; 7 nucleotides agree with TRBD2. The CDR3 consists of 15 residues. V shed 5 bases, J shed 9 bases, and the junction held 13 bases outside the gene matches. Germline V CDR1 and CDR2: SGHTA, FQGNSA.

As concerns this clonotype: This may come from a read error, since a much larger clone is one base off. This rearrangement joins TRBV6-6 to TRBJ1-1; D is unresolved. The CDR3 is 11 residues long. The V gene's germline CDR1 is MNHNY and CDR2 SVGAGI (reference sequence). Trimming pared 2 bases from V and 6 bases from J, leaving 4 bases between. CDR3 coding DNA: TGTGCCAGCAGTTACAACGCTGAAGCTTTCTTT. This codes for CASSYNAEAFF.

The chain joins TRBV9 to TRBJ2-5; D is unclear. Germline lookup yields CDR1 SGDLS and CDR2 YYNGEE. The CDR3 has 17 amino acids. Trimming left V 0 bases short and J 2 bases short, with 17 bases between. CDR3 sequence reads: CASSVDGRNSGQETQYF. The CDR3 DNA reads TGTGCCAGCAGCGTAGATGGAAGGAACTCCGGGCAAGAGACCCAGTACTTC.

CDR3 residues: CASSLAGGQDEQFF. The CDR3 coding sequence is TGTGCCAGCAGTTTGGCGGGAGGGCAGGATGAGCAGTTCTTC. V gene TRBV12-3 or TRBV12-4 combines with J gene TRBJ2-1, with 9 bases that match TRBD2. V dropped 3 bases and J dropped 8; count of bases not matched to a gene: 5. CDR3 length: 14 amino acids.

The rearrangement links TRBV21-1 to TRBJ2-5; TRBD2 reflects the table's D call only, with no check against the DNA. TRBV21-1 is a pseudogene segment. This CDR3 is built from 13 residues. This CDR3 is CASSKAGSETQYF. The DNA for the CDR3 is TGTGCCAGCAGCAAAGCAGGGAGCGAGACCCAGTACTTC.

The V gene is TRBV4-3, the J gene TRBJ1-5; D is unresolved. The germline V gene encodes CDR1 LGHNA and CDR2 YSLEER. Trimming stripped 0 bases from V and 2 bases from J, with 11 bases between. The CDR3 covers 16 residues. DNA for the CDR3: TGCGCCAGCAGCCAAGACTGGGGTTTGGGCAATCAGCCCCAGCATTTT. Its translation is CASSQDWGLGNQPQHF.

The rearrangement joins TRBV10-3 to TRBJ2-6, with D tentatively TRBD1 (6 bases). Trimming pared 0 bases from V and 0 bases from J, leaving 15 bases between. CDR1 is ENHRY and CDR2 is SYGVKD in the germline V gene. The CDR3 sequence is 19 residues long. CDR3 region: CAISESPPRGNSGANVLTF. The CDR3 nucleotides are TGTGCCATCAGTGAGTCCCCCCCCAGGGGCAACTCTGGGGCCAACGTCCTGACTTTC.

The gene calls are TRBV6-2 or TRBV6-3 and TRBJ2-7; D tentatively reads TRBD1 or TRBD2 (5 bases each). Germline V CDR1 and CDR2: MNHEY, SVGEGT. The CDR3 is 13 amino acids. The V and J ends lost 5 bases and 3 bases respectively, with 11 bases between them. The CDR3: CASSTGRSYEQYF. CDR3 in DNA: TGTGCCAGCAGTACGGGACGGAGCTACGAGCAGTACTTC.

A single count supports this clonotype. V is TRBV6-2 or TRBV6-3 and J is TRBJ1-5; D ambiguous. Germline CDR1 reads MNHEY; CDR2 reads SVGEGT. This CDR3 comprises 12 residues. V lost 5 bases to trimming and J lost 7 bases, with 9 bases between them. DNA for the CDR3: TGTGCCAGCAGTACAGAATGGCAGCCCCAGCATTTT. Protein sequence: CASSTEWQPQHF.

A few counts support this clonotype. CDR3 bases: TGTGCCAGCATTCCAGGGGGTGGGGGGCACACTGAAGCTTTCTTT. Residues: CASIPGGGGHTEAFF. This sequence joins TRBV6-6 and TRBJ1-1; 7 bases fit TRBD1. Germline CDR1 is MNHNY and CDR2 is SVGAGI (reference sequence). J was trimmed by 3 bases and V by 7 bases; bases with no gene match: 11. The CDR3 spans 15 residues.

The chain employs TRBV7-2 and TRBJ2-3; TRBD2 aligns across 7 bases. Trimming took 5 bases from V and 2 from J; bases not matched to a gene: 7. The CDR3 covers 15 residues. Per the germline V gene, CDR1 is SGHTA and CDR2 is FQGNSA. CDR3 sequence reads: CASSPGLPLTDTQYF. CDR3 DNA sequence: TGTGCCAGCAGCCCGGGACTACCCCTCACAGATACGCAGTATTTT.

This clonotype was observed at least ten times. The chain employs TRBV6-5 and TRBJ2-5; TRBD2 might be the D (7 bases). The V gene's germline CDR1 is MNHEY and CDR2 SVGAGI. Trimming cost V 6 bases and J 11 bases, with 25 bases left between them. The CDR3 is made up of 15 amino acids. The CDR3 sequence: CASSPWGGAENEQYF. Written as DNA, the CDR3 is TGTGCCAGCAGCCCGTGGGGGGGCGCTGAAAATGAGCAGTACTTC.

The chain couples TRBV7-2 to TRBJ2-3; D is unresolved. In germline, CDR1 is SGHTA, CDR2 FQGNSA. Trimming shortened V by 1 base and J by 5 bases, and 4 bases separated the two germline ends. The CDR3 length is 12 residues. CDR3 in amino acids: CASSLDVDTQYF. The DNA for the CDR3 is TGTGCCAGCAGCTTAGACGTAGATACGCAGTATTTT.

This chain uses TRBV10-3 with TRBJ2-7, with D perhaps being TRBD1 or TRBD2 (6 bases each). Germline V CDR1 and CDR2: ENHRY, SYGVKD. CDR3 length: 13 residues. V was pared by 3 bases and J by 7 bases, with 13 bases between. The CDR3 DNA reads as TGTGCCATCAGTGATAGGGGGGAGTGGGAGCAGTACTTC. It is translated as CAISDRGEWEQYF.

There are a few counts of this clonotype. The V call is TRBV28, the J call TRBJ2-3, with 11 bases aligning to TRBD2. Germline values: CDR1 MDHEN, CDR2 SYDVKM. The CDR3 has 16 amino acids. Germline trimming cut 6 bases from V and 4 bases from J; bases unmatched to any gene: 9. The DNA of the CDR3 is TGTGCCAGCAGCCCTACTAGCGGGAGCGGGGCAGATACGCAGTATTTT. It encodes CASSPTSGSGADTQYF.

The chain employs TRBV6-6 and TRBJ2-2; D possibly corresponds to TRBD1 (5 bases). The CDR3 is 16 residues long. Trimming pared 5 bases from V and 3 bases from J, leaving 16 bases between. Germline V lookup: CDR1 MNHNY, CDR2 SVGAGI (reference sequence). CDR3 in DNA: TGTGCCAGCAGTGACCAGGGTACCAGGGACACCGGGGAGCTGTTTTTT. It is translated as CASSDQGTRDTGELFF.

This clonotype came up once. This rearrangement joins TRBV20-1 to TRBJ2-2; 8 bases match TRBD2. The V gene end was trimmed by 4 bases and the J gene end by 4 bases; junction bases not matched to a gene: 5. Germline V gene data show CDR1 as DFQATT and CDR2 as SNEGSKA (reference sequence). This CDR3 region has 14 residues. The CDR3 is CSAIDRGGTGELFF. The CDR3 DNA follows: TGCAGTGCTATAGACCGGGGGGGCACCGGGGAGCTGTTTTTT.

CDR3 region: CASSARLAGYQETQYF. The CDR3 DNA reads TGCGCCAGCAGCGCCCGACTAGCGGGATACCAAGAGACCCAGTACTTC. The chain uses TRBV5-1 and TRBJ2-5, with 11 bases identical to TRBD2. The CDR3 consists of 16 residues. Germline-derived CDR1 and CDR2 are SGHRS and YFSETQ. With 4 bases clipped from V and 0 bases from J, the junction kept 5 bases outside the gene matches.

V and J are TRBV7-9 and TRBJ1-4; TRBD1 is a possible D gene (5 bases). This CDR3 is 14 amino acids long. The V gene lost 4 bases and the J gene lost 5 bases, with 11 bases spanning the gap. Looked up from germline, CDR1 is SEHNR and CDR2 is FQNEAQ (reference sequence). CDR3 amino acids: CASSWGRRNEKLFF. The DNA for the CDR3 is TGTGCCAGCAGCTGGGGCAGAAGAAATGAAAAACTGTTTTTT.